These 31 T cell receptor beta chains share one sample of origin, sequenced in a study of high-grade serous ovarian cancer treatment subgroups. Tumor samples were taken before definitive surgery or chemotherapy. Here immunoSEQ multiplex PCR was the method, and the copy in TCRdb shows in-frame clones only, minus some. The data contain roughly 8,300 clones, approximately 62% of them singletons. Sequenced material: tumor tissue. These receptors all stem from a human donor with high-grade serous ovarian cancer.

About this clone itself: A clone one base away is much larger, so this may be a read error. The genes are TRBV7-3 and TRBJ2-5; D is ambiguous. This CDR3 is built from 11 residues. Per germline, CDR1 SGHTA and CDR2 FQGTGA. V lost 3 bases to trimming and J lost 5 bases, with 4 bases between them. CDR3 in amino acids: CASSFGETQYF. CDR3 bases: TGTGCCAGCAGCTTTGGGGAGACCCAGTACTTC.

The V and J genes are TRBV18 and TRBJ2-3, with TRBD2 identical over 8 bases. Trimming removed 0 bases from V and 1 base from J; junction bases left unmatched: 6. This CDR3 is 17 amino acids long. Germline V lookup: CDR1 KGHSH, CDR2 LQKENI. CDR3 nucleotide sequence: TGTGCCAGCTCACCACCTGGAGCGGGAGTGGGCACAGATACGCAGTATTTT. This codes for CASSPPGAGVGTDTQYF.

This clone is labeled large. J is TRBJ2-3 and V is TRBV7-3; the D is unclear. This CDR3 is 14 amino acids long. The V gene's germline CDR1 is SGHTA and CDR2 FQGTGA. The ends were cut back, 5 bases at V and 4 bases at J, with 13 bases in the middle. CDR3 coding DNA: TGTGCCAGCAGCATTAGAAGTCCCCCAGATACGCAGTATTTT. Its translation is CASSIRSPPDTQYF.

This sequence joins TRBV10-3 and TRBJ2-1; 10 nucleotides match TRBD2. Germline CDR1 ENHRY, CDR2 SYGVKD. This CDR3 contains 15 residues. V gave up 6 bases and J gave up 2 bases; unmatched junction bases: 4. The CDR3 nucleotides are TGTGCCATCAGCTCCGGGACTAGCGCCTACAATGAGCAGTTCTTC. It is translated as CAISSGTSAYNEQFF.

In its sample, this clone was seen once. CDR3 in amino acids: CASSSSSQGQPQHF. The CDR3 coding sequence is TGTGCCAGCAGCTCCTCCTCCCAGGGCCAGCCCCAGCATTTT. The chain has TRBV11-2 and TRBJ1-5, with TRBD1 as a possible D gene (5 bases). Trimming removed 4 bases at V and 7 bases at J, with 14 bases between. The CDR3 extends over 14 amino acids. Germline CDR1 SGHAT, CDR2 FQNNGV.

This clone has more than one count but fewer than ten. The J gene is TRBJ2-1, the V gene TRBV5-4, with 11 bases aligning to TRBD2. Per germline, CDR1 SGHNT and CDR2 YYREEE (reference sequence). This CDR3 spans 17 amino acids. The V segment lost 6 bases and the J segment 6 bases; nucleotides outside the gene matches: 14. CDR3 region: CASNLGASGTSGNEQFF. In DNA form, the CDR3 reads TGTGCCAGCAACCTGGGGGCCTCCGGGACTAGCGGCAATGAGCAGTTCTTC.

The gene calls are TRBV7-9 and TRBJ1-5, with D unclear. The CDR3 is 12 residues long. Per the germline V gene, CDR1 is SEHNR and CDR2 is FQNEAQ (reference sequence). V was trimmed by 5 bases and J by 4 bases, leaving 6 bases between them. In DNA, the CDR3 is TGTGCCAGCAGCAATCAAAATCAGCCCCAGCATTTT. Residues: CASSNQNQPQHF.

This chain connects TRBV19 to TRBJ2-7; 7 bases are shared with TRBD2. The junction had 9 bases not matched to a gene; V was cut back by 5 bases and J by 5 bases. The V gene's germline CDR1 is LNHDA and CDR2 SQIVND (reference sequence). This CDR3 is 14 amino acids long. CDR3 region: CASSPRTSIDEQYF. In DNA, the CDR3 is TGTGCCAGTAGTCCCCGGACTAGTATCGACGAGCAGTACTTC. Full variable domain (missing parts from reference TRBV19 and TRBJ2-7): DGGITQSPKYLFRKEGQNVTLSCEQNLNHDAMYWYRQDPGQGLRLIYYSQIVNDFQKGDIAEGYSVSREKKESFPLTVTSAQKNPTAFYLCASSPRTSIDEQYFGPGTRLTVT.

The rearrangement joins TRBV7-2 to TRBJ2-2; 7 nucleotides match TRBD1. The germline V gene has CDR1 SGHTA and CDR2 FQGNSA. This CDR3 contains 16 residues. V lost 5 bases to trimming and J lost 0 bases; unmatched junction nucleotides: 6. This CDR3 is CASSRWTGANTGELFF. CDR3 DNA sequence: TGTGCCAGCAGCCGTTGGACAGGCGCGAACACCGGGGAGCTGTTTTTT.

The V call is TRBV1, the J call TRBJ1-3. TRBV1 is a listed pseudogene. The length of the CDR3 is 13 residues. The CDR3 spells CTSSQDSGSTIYF. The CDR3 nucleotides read TGCACCAGCAGCCAAGATTCCGGGTCCACCATATATTTT.

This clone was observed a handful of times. CDR3 sequence reads: CASSKTGTGNQPQHF. In DNA, the CDR3 is TGTGCCAGCAGTAAAACCGGGACAGGAAATCAGCCCCAGCATTTT. This sequence joins TRBV6-5 and TRBJ1-5, with 8 bases lining up with TRBD1. The J segment lost 4 bases and the V segment lost 5 bases, leaving 7 bases of the junction unmatched. In germline, CDR1 is MNHEY, CDR2 SVGAGI. The CDR3 runs 15 residues.

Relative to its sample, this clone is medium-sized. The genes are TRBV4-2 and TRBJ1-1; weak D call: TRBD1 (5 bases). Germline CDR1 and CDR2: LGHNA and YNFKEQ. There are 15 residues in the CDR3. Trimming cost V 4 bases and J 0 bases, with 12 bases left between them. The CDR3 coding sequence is TGTGCCAGCAGCCCGACCGGGACGGTGAACACTGAAGCTTTCTTT. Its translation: CASSPTGTVNTEAFF.

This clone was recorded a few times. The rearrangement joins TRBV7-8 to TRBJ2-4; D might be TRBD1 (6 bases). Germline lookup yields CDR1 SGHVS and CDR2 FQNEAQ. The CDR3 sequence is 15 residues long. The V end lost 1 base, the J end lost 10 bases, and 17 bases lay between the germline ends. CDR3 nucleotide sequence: TGTGCCAGCAGCTTAGTACAGGGCCCACAAAGGATTCAGTACTTC. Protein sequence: CASSLVQGPQRIQYF.

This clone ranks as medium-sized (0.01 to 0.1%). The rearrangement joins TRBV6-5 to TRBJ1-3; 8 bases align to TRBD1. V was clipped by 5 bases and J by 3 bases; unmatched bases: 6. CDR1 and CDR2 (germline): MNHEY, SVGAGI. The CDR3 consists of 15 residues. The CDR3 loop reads CASSLDREGGNTIYF. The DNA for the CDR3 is TGTGCCAGCAGTCTGGACAGGGAAGGTGGAAACACCATATATTTT.

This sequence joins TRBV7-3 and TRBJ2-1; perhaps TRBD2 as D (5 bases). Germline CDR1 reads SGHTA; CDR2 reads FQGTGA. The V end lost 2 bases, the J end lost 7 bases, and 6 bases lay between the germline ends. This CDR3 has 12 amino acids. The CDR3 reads CASSLGENEQFF. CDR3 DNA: TGTGCCAGCAGCTTAGGGGAGAATGAGCAGTTCTTC.

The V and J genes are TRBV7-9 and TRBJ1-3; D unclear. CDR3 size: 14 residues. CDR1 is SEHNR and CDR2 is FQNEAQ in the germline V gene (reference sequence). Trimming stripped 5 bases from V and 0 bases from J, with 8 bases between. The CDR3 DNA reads TGTGCCAGCAGCATGGACCACTCTGGAAACACCATATATTTT. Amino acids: CASSMDHSGNTIYF.

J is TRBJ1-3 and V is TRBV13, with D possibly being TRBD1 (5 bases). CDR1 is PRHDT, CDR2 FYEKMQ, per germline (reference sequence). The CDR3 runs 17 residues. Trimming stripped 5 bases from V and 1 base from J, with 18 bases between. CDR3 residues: CASSLSPRRGSGNTIYF. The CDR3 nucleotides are TGTGCCAGCAGCCTCTCCCCGAGAAGGGGTTCTGGAAACACCATATATTTT.

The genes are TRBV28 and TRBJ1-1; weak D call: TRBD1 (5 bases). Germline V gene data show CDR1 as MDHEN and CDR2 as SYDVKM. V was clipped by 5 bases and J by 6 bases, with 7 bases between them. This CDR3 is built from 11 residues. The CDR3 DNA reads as TGTGCCAGCAGTAAAGGGGCTGAAGCTTTCTTT. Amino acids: CASSKGAEAFF.

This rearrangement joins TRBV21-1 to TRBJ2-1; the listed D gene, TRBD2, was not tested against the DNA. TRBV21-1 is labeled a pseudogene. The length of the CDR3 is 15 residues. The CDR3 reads CASSPLEEPHNEQFF. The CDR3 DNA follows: TGTGCCAGCAGCCCCTTGGAGGAACCACACAATGAGCAGTTCTTC.

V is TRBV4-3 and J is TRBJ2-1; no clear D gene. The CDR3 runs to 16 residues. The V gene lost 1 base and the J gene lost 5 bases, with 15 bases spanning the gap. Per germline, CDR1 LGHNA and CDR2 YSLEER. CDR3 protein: CASSQGYPLSHNEQFF. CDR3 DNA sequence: TGCGCCAGCAGCCAAGGGTACCCCTTATCCCACAATGAGCAGTTCTTC.

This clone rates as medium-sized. The CDR3 sequence: CASSYRRSSDQPQHF. In DNA, the CDR3 is TGTGCCAGCAGTTATCGCAGGTCGAGCGATCAGCCCCAGCATTTT. V and J are TRBV6-5 and TRBJ1-5; D is undetermined. The CDR3 length is 15 residues. Germline V gives CDR1 MNHEY, CDR2 SVGAGI. Trimming cost V 3 bases and J 5 bases, with 14 bases left between them.

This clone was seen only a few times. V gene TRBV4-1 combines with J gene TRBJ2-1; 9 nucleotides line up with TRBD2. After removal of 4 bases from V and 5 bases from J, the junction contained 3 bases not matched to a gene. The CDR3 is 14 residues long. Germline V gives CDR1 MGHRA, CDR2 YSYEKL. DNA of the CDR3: TGCGCCAGCAGCCCTAGCGGGATTAACAATGAGCAGTTCTTC. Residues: CASSPSGINNEQFF.

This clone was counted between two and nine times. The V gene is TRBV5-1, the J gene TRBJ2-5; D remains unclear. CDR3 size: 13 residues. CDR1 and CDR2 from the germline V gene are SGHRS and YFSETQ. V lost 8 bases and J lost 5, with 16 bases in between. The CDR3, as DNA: TGCGCCAGTCGCCAAGAGATTGCGGAGACCCAGTACTTC. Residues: CASRQEIAETQYF.

Here the CDR3 reads CASSLRRGVSGNTIYF. The CDR3 DNA sequence: TGTGCCAGCAGCTTAAGGCGGGGTGTGTCTGGAAACACCATATATTTT. The genes are TRBV5-8 and TRBJ1-3, with D unresolved. This CDR3 region has 16 residues. V lost 2 bases to trimming and J lost 1 base, with 13 bases between them. Germline V gives CDR1 SGHTS, CDR2 YDEGEE.

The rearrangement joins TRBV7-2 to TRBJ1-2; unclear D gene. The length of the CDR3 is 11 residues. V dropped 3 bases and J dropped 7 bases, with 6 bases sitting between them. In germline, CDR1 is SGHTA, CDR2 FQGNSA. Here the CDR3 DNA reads TGTGCCAGCAGCTTGTACGGTGGCTACACCTTC. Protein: CASSLYGGYTF. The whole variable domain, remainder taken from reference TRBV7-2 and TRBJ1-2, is GAGVSQSPSNKVTEKGKDVELRCDPISGHTALYWYRQSLGQGLEFLIYFQGNSAPDKSGLPSDRFSAERTGGSVSTLTIQRTQQEDSAVYLCASSLYGGYTFGSGTRLTVV.

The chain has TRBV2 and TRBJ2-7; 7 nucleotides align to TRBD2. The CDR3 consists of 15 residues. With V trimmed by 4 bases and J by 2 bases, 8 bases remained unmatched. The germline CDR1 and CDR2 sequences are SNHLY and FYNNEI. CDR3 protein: CASSAGGSLTYEQYF. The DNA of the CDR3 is TGTGCCAGCAGTGCGGGCGGGAGCTTGACCTACGAGCAGTACTTC.

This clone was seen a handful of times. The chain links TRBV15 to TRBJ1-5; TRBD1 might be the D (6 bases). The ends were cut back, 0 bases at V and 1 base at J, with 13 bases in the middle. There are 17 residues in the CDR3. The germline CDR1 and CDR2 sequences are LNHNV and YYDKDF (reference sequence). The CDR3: CATSRDPRDTSNQPQHF. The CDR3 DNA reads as TGTGCCACCAGCAGAGATCCCCGGGACACCAGCAATCAGCCCCAGCATTTT.

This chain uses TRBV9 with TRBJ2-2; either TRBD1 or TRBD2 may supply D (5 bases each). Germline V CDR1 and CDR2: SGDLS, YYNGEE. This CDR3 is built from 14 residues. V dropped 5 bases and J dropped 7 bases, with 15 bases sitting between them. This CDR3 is CASRAGTVNGELFF. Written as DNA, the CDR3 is TGTGCCAGCAGGGCCGGGACGGTAAACGGGGAGCTGTTTTTT.

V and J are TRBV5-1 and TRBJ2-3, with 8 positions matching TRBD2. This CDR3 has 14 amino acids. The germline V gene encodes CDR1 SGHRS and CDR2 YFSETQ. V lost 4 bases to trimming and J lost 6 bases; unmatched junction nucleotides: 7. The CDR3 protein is CASSPSGSGDTQYF. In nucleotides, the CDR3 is TGCGCCAGCAGCCCCAGCGGGAGCGGGGATACGCAGTATTTT.

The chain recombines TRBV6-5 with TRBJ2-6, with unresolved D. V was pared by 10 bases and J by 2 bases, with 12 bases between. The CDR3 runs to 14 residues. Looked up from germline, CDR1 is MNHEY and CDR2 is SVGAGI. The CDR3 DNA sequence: TGTGCCACCACGAGCATGACTGGGGCCAACGTCCTGACTTTC. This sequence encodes CATTSMTGANVLTF.

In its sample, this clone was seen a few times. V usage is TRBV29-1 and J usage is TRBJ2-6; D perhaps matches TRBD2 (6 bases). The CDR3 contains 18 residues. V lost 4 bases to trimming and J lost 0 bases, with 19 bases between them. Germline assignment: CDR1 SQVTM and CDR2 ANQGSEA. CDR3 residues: CSVVWLRDWSSGANVLTF. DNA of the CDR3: TGCAGCGTTGTTTGGTTGCGGGATTGGAGCTCTGGGGCCAACGTCCTGACTTTC.